Below, 22 T cell receptor beta chains from the same sample are listed, as sequenced in a study of blood T cell repertoires in COVID-19 (dated by TCRdb to the early 2020s). The library was generated by the immunoSEQ multiplex PCR assay. TCRdb retrieved this table from immuneACCESS and kept in-frame rearrangements only. Not all clones are present; in checked studies, unresolved V genes account for under half, and no reason is known for the remainder. The sample profile shows about 400,000 clones; about 89% of them were found once. The ten top clones hold approximately 4.5% of the sample. What was sequenced was peripheral blood. The receptors come from a woman aged 25 to 39 with acute or convalescent COVID-19.

This clone was detected once. The chain has TRBV5-1 and TRBJ2-7; 12 positions match TRBD1. CDR1 is SGHRS, CDR2 YFSETQ, per germline. This CDR3 has 16 residues. The V gene end was trimmed by 3 bases and the J gene end by 4 bases; junction bases not matched to a gene: 8. The CDR3 nucleotides are TGCGCCAGCAGCTCGGGACAGGGGGCGCGGGGATACGAGCAGTACTTC. Its protein product is CASSSGQGARGYEQYF.

The chain uses TRBV3-1 (or the pseudogene TRBV3-2) and TRBJ1-2; TRBD1 might be the D (6 bases). The CDR3 is 16 amino acids. The V and J ends lost 1 base and 8 bases respectively, with 20 bases between them. CDR1 and CDR2 (germline): LGHDT, YNNKEL (reference sequence). The CDR3 loop is CASSQVVPGTRRGYTF. The CDR3, as DNA: TGTGCCAGCAGCCAAGTTGTACCCGGGACACGGAGAGGCTACACCTTC.

The CDR3, as DNA: TGTGCCAGCAGCTTATGGGTAGGGGGTCCGGATACGCAGTATTTT. Translated: CASSLWVGGPDTQYF. The genes are TRBV11-2 and TRBJ2-3; D perhaps matches TRBD1 (6 bases). CDR3 length equals 15 residues. Germline CDR1 SGHAT, CDR2 FQNNGV. Deletions cut 2 bases from V and 6 bases from J, with 15 bases between.

The chain links TRBV6-5 to TRBJ1-2, with D unresolved. The V end was cut by 0 bases, the J end by 1 base, with 9 bases between. Germline CDR1 and CDR2: MNHEY and SVGAGI. The CDR3 is made up of 15 amino acids. This CDR3 reads CASSYSGGFNYGYTF. In DNA, the CDR3 is TGTGCCAGCAGTTACTCGGGAGGATTTAACTATGGCTACACCTTC.

The J gene is TRBJ2-5, the V gene TRBV30, with D possibly TRBD2 on 5 matching bases. The CDR3 runs 14 residues. V was trimmed by 3 bases and J by 2 bases, leaving 13 bases between them. CDR1 and CDR2 from the germline V gene are GTSNPN and SVGIG (reference sequence). The CDR3 DNA sequence: TGTGCCTGGAGGGGGTTTCCGGGACAAGAGACCCAGTACTTC. Translation: CAWRGFPGQETQYF.

This rearrangement joins TRBV28 to TRBJ2-7; possible D gene TRBD2, 7 bases. Trimming shortened V by 5 bases and J by 3 bases, and 11 bases separated the two germline ends. Germline V gene lookup returns CDR1 MDHEN and CDR2 SYDVKM. This CDR3 has 13 residues. CDR3 loop: CASSLGGLYEQYF. As DNA, the CDR3 is TGTGCCAGCAGTCTGGGGGGGCTCTACGAGCAGTACTTC.

The chain joins TRBV9 to TRBJ2-5; no firm D call. The germline CDR1 and CDR2 sequences are SGDLS and YYNGEE. The CDR3 extends over 14 amino acids. V lost 3 bases to trimming and J lost 1 base, with 10 bases between them. CDR3 sequence reads: CASSAGSFQETQYF. Written as DNA, the CDR3 is TGTGCCAGCAGCGCAGGAAGCTTCCAAGAGACCCAGTACTTC.

V and J are TRBV5-6 and TRBJ2-1; 7 nucleotides agree with TRBD1. With V trimmed by 4 bases and J by 5 bases, 6 bases remained unmatched. Germline loops: CDR1 SGHDT, CDR2 YYEEEE. The CDR3 is 14 residues long. CDR3 DNA sequence: TGTGCCAGCAGCGTACAGGGGTTCGACAATGAGCAGTTCTTC. It specifies CASSVQGFDNEQFF.

The chain uses TRBV7-9 and TRBJ2-5; D gene ambiguous. The V end was cut by 0 bases, the J end by 4 bases, with 6 bases between. Germline assignment: CDR1 SEHNR and CDR2 FQNEAQ (reference sequence). CDR3 size: 13 residues. CDR3 in DNA: TGTGCCAGCAGCTTAGCGGCTCGAGAGACCCAGTACTTC. As protein: CASSLAARETQYF.

The chain has TRBV2 and TRBJ2-3; 9 bases map to TRBD2. Looked up from germline, CDR1 is SNHLY and CDR2 is FYNNEI. V lost 7 bases and J lost 0; bases outside the gene matches: 5. This CDR3 is built from 15 residues. This CDR3 reads CASISGGQSTDTQYF. CDR3 coding DNA: TGTGCCAGCATTAGCGGGGGACAAAGCACAGATACGCAGTATTTT.

This chain links TRBV20-1 with TRBJ2-3; 7 bases are a match to TRBD2. After removal of 3 bases from V and 2 bases from J, the junction contained 2 bases not matched to a gene. Germline CDR1 DFQATT, CDR2 SNEGSKA (reference sequence). This CDR3 contains 13 residues. The CDR3 sequence is CSASWDYTDTQYF. The DNA of the CDR3 is TGCAGTGCTAGTTGGGACTACACAGATACGCAGTATTTT.

J is TRBJ2-2 and V is TRBV28; D possibly corresponds to TRBD1 (6 bases). The CDR3 sequence is 13 residues long. Germline CDR1 is MDHEN and CDR2 is SYDVKM. Trimming took off 5 bases at V and 6 bases at J, with 10 bases between the two ends. Here the CDR3 DNA reads TGTGCCAGCAGTCCACAGGGCTCCGGGGAGCTGTTTTTT. Translated: CASSPQGSGELFF. Full variable domain (rest looked up from reference TRBV28 and TRBJ2-2): DVKVTQSSRYLVKRTGEKVFLECVQDMDHENMFWYRQDPGLGLRLIYFSYDVKMKEKGDIPEGYSVSREKKERFSLILESASTNQTSMYLCASSPQGSGELFFGEGSRLTVL.

The chain carries TRBV4-1 and TRBJ2-2; D unclear. Germline V gene data show CDR1 as MGHRA and CDR2 as YSYEKL. The CDR3 has 13 residues. Trimming pared 0 bases from V and 6 bases from J, leaving 5 bases between. CDR3 loop: CASSQDNSGELFF. The CDR3 nucleotides are TGCGCCAGCAGCCAAGATAATTCCGGGGAGCTGTTTTTT.

The J gene is TRBJ1-1, the V gene TRBV6-5; D may be TRBD1 (5 bases). The length of the CDR3 is 15 residues. Germline CDR1 and CDR2: MNHEY and SVGAGI. V was cut by 4 bases and J by 3 bases, with 15 bases left in between. DNA of the CDR3: TGTGCCAGCAGTTTTCGGGACGGGGGGTACACTGAAGCTTTCTTT. This sequence encodes CASSFRDGGYTEAFF.

The sample holds one count of this clone. V is TRBV3-1 (or the pseudogene TRBV3-2) and J is TRBJ2-3, with 11 bases aligning to TRBD1. Germline V gene lookup returns CDR1 LGHDT and CDR2 YNNKEL (reference sequence). This CDR3 region has 16 residues. Losses at the gene ends were 2 bases for V and 7 bases for J; bases not matched to a gene: 8. The CDR3 DNA reads TGTGCCAGCAGCCAAATCTTAGGACAGGGGGCGAATACGCAGTATTTT. This translates into CASSQILGQGANTQYF.

V gene TRBV2 combines with J gene TRBJ2-5, with 12 bases matching TRBD1. Germline V gene sequence: CDR1 SNHLY, CDR2 FYNNEI. CDR3 length: 19 residues. V trimming: 3 bases; J trimming: 4 bases; junction bases outside the gene matches: 15. CDR3 protein: CASSDLFPGQGAFGETQYF. The DNA of the CDR3 is TGTGCCAGCAGTGATTTGTTCCCGGGACAGGGGGCTTTTGGAGAGACCCAGTACTTC.

The CDR3 here is CASSQDSSGTDTQYF. CDR3 coding DNA: TGTGCCAGCAGCCAAGATTCTAGCGGCACAGATACGCAGTATTTT. V is TRBV3-1 (or the pseudogene TRBV3-2) and J is TRBJ2-3, with D perhaps TRBD2 (6 bases). Germline values: CDR1 LGHDT, CDR2 YNNKEL (reference sequence). V was cut by 0 bases and J by 1 base, with 8 bases left in between. The CDR3 sequence is 15 residues long.

The V call is TRBV5-6, the J call TRBJ1-2, with 7 bases fitting TRBD1. CDR1 SGHDT and CDR2 YYEEEE come from the germline V gene. Losses at the gene ends were 4 bases for V and 4 bases for J; bases not matched to a gene: 10. The CDR3 has 15 amino acids. The CDR3 is CASSIHRGSAYGYTF. CDR3 in DNA: TGTGCCAGCAGCATCCACAGGGGATCGGCCTATGGCTACACCTTC.

The V gene is TRBV7-9, the J gene TRBJ2-3, with 7 bases aligning to TRBD1. Germline V gene lookup returns CDR1 SEHNR and CDR2 FQNEAQ (reference sequence). V gave up 5 bases and J gave up 5 bases; unmatched junction bases: 10. The CDR3 is 15 residues long. The CDR3 DNA reads TGTGCCAGCAGCCGATTTACAGGGGCCGGAGATACGCAGTATTTT. Translation gives CASSRFTGAGDTQYF.

This clone was seen more than once but under ten times. V gene TRBV7-3 combines with J gene TRBJ1-6, with TRBD1 matching 9 bases. The J segment lost 10 bases and the V segment lost 2 bases, leaving 3 bases of the junction unmatched. This CDR3 is 14 amino acids long. Germline CDR1 is SGHTA and CDR2 is FQGTGA. The CDR3 loop reads CASSLGTGRSPLHF. The CDR3 DNA follows: TGTGCCAGCAGCTTAGGGACAGGGAGGTCACCCCTCCACTTT.

This clone was found once. This chain uses TRBV28 with TRBJ2-4, with 8 bases identical to TRBD2. The CDR3 spans 17 residues. Germline V gene data show CDR1 as MDHEN and CDR2 as SYDVKM. The trim removed 2 bases at V and 7 bases at J, leaving 13 bases unmatched. CDR3 bases: TGTGCCAGCAGTTTACGGGGCCGGGGGGGAATAAAGAACATTCAGTACTTC. It encodes CASSLRGRGGIKNIQYF.

This chain connects TRBV6-4 to TRBJ1-5, with 10 bases lining up with TRBD1. J lost 2 bases, V lost 8 bases, and 6 bases had no gene match. The CDR3 sequence is 15 residues long. The germline V gene has CDR1 MRHNA and CDR2 SNTAGT. The CDR3 is CASSPGTGGNQPQHF. CDR3 in DNA: TGTGCCAGCTCCCCGGGGACAGGGGGCAATCAGCCCCAGCATTTT.